The 8 T cell receptor beta chains in this list originate from one sample, sequenced in a study of early T cells in non-severe SARS-CoV-2 infection. TCRdb itself ran the 5' RACE reads through MiXCR, one entry per CDR3 protein. Of some 58,000 distinct CDR3 sequences detected, about 11% appear once; the ten largest clones hold less than 3.5%. The specimen was whole blood, collected at baseline. Receptors originate from an adult who was a healthcare worker with PCR-confirmed SARS-CoV-2 infection or an uninfected control (not recorded which).

This clonotype was seen many times. CDR3 in amino acids: CASSLAGVNTEAFF. The CDR3 DNA reads TGTGCCAGCAGTTTGGCAGGGGTGAACACTGAAGCTTTCTTT. The rearrangement uses TRBV12-3 or TRBV12-4 and TRBJ1-1; D perhaps matches TRBD1 (6 bases). Trimming removed 3 bases from V and 0 bases from J, with 8 bases in between. This CDR3 comprises 14 residues.

The genes are TRBV6-5 and TRBJ1-1, with no clear D. The germline CDR1 and CDR2 sequences are MNHEY and SVGAGI. This CDR3 has 13 residues. V lost 6 bases and J lost 0, with 8 bases in between. The CDR3 DNA reads TGTGCCAGCAGCCGCGGGATGAACACTGAAGCTTTCTTT. It translates to CASSRGMNTEAFF.

On this clonotype itself: This may be a read error, as it is one base from a much larger clone. The chain joins TRBV25-1 to TRBJ2-3, with TRBD2 as a possible D gene (6 bases). The germline CDR1 and CDR2 sequences are MGHDK and SYGVNS. There are 14 residues in the CDR3. The CDR3 loop reads CVSSVADYTDTQYF. The CDR3 DNA is TGTGTCAGCAGTGTAGCGGACTACACAGATACGCAGTATTTT. The full variable domain, its missing parts supplied by reference TRBV25-1 and TRBJ2-3, is EADIYQTPRYLVIGTGKKITLECSQTMGHDKMYWYQQDPGMELHLIHYSYGVNSTEKGDLSSESTVSRIRTEHFPLTLESARPSHTSQYLCVSSVADYTDTQYFGPGTRLTVL.

This clonotype was seen at least ten times. This chain uses TRBV25-1 with TRBJ2-7; D may be TRBD1 (5 bases). The germline V and J ends were trimmed by 5 bases and 7 bases, with 9 bases remaining between them. CDR1 and CDR2 (germline): MGHDK, SYGVNS. CDR3 size: 11 residues. The CDR3 nucleotides read TGTGCCAGCAGTTGGGGCCAGGAGCAGTACTTC. This encodes CASSWGQEQYF.

This clonotype was picked up many times. The V and J genes are TRBV19 and TRBJ2-1; TRBD2 aligns across 7 bases. The V and J ends lost 7 bases and 9 bases, in that order; junction bases with no gene match: 12. Germline CDR1 and CDR2: LNHDA and SQIVND (reference sequence). The length of the CDR3 is 14 residues. For the CDR3, the DNA is TGTGCCAGTAAGGAGGGAGGGCCGGCCGTTGAGCAGTTCTTC. Amino acid sequence: CASKEGGPAVEQFF.

The chain carries TRBV29-1 and TRBJ1-4, with TRBD1 as a possible D gene (6 bases). From germline, CDR1 is SQVTM and CDR2 ANQGSEA. V was trimmed by 0 bases and J by 4 bases, leaving 12 bases between them. This CDR3 contains 15 residues. CDR3 bases: TGCAGCGTTGAAGAGGGCGGGGGCCTTAATGAAAAACTGTTTTTT. It is translated as CSVEEGGGLNEKLFF.

The chain has TRBV4-1 and TRBJ2-3; perhaps TRBD1 as D (5 bases). The ends were cut back, 4 bases at V and 2 bases at J, with 10 bases in the middle. This CDR3 has 14 residues. Germline V gene data show CDR1 as MGHRA and CDR2 as YSYEKL. The chain's CDR3 is CASSPSGITDTQYF. The CDR3 bases are TGCGCCAGCAGCCCATCAGGGATCACAGATACGCAGTATTTT.

This clonotype was picked up many times. J is TRBJ2-5 and V is TRBV28; perhaps TRBD2 as D (7 bases). The germline V and J ends were trimmed by 2 bases and 5 bases, with 18 bases remaining between them. This CDR3 has 16 residues. Germline values: CDR1 MDHEN, CDR2 SYDVKM. As DNA, the CDR3 is TGTGCCAGCAGTTTAGGCAGGGGCCCCGGGAGGGAGACCCAGTACTTC. Protein: CASSLGRGPGRETQYF.